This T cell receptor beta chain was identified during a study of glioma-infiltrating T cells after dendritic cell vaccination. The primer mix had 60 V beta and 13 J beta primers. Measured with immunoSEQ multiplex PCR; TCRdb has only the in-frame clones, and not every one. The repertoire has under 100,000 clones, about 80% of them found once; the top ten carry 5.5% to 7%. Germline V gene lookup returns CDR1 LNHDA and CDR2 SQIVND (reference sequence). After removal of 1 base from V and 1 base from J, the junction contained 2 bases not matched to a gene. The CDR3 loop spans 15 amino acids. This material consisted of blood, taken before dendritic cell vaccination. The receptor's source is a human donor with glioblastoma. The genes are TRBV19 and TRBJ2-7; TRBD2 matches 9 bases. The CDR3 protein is CASSIVAGVSYEQYF. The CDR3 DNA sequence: TGTGCCAGTAGTATAGTAGCGGGAGTTTCCTACGAGCAGTACTTC.